A selection of T cell receptor beta chains follows, all from one sample in a study of shared T cell receptors in the human thymus. Here immunoSEQ multiplex PCR was the method, and the copy in TCRdb shows in-frame clones only, minus some. The sample gives some 720,000 clones, approximately 88% of which show up once; 0.008% to 0.011% is in the top ten. These same records also appear under a second study, on human thymus T cells.

Material for sequencing was thymocytes. These receptor sequences come from a boy in the first two years of life with a congenital heart defect. CDR3s include the opening cysteine and the closing phenylalanine or tryptophan. D genes are given only for firm matches. The size field is filled for only some rows; it gives once, few, many or a size class.

D | size | J | V | CDR3 | DNA
NA | few | TRBJ1-4 | TRBV28 | CASSLLQGGKLFF | TGTGCCAGCAGTCTCCTCCAGGGAGGCAAACTGTTTTTT
TRBD2 | NA | TRBJ2-1 | TRBV30 | CAWSVFAGGDNEQFF | TGTGCCTGGAGTGTATTTGCGGGAGGCGATAATGAGCAGTTCTTC
NA | NA | TRBJ1-1 | TRBV30 | CAWRDGGQGTEAFF | TGTGCCTGGCGGGACGGGGGGCAGGGAACTGAAGCTTTCTTT
TRBD1 | NA | TRBJ1-2 | TRBV27 | CASSPDRFHGYTF | TGTGCCAGCAGCCCGGACAGGTTTCATGGCTACACCTTC
NA | NA | TRBJ2-7 | TRBV25-1 | CASSESFRVRHEQYF | TGTGCCAGCAGTGAATCTTTCAGGGTAAGGCACGAGCAGTACTTC
NA | few | TRBJ2-1 | TRBV28 | CASRGGPRGNEQFF | TGTGCCAGCAGAGGGGGTCCCCGCGGCAATGAGCAGTTCTTC
TRBD2 | NA | TRBJ2-7 | TRBV18 | CASSPTSGRRWGDEQYF | TGTGCCAGCTCACCAACCAGCGGGAGGCGTTGGGGGGACGAGCAGTACTTC
NA | NA | TRBJ2-3 | TRBV4-3 | CASSQGVQGFKDTQYF | TGCGCCAGCAGCCAAGGGGTTCAGGGGTTTAAAGATACGCAGTATTTT
TRBD1 | NA | TRBJ1-5 | TRBV30 | CAWSVRRQGIQPQHF | TGTGCCTGGAGTGTACGGCGACAGGGGATCCAGCCCCAGCATTTT
NA | NA | TRBJ2-3 | TRBV20-1 | CSAPEADTQYF | TGCAGTGCCCCAGAGGCAGATACGCAGTATTTT
NA | NA | TRBJ1-5 | TRBV28 | CASSLCVRRGNQPQHF | TGTGCCAGCAGTTTATGCGTTCGGAGGGGCAATCAGCCCCAGCATTTT
TRBD2 | NA | TRBJ2-1 | TRBV23-1 | CASSQYPGGNNEQFF | TGCGCCAGCAGTCAATACCCGGGGGGGAACAATGAGCAGTTCTTC
NA | NA | TRBJ2-7 | TRBV9 | CASSPQGRANEQYF | TGTGCCAGCAGCCCCCAGGGGAGGGCCAACGAGCAGTACTTC
NA | NA | TRBJ1-1 | TRBV1 | CTSSQDPRRGTEAFF | TGCACCAGCAGCCAAGATCCTAGGAGGGGCACTGAAGCTTTCTTT
TRBD2 | NA | TRBJ2-1 | TRBV19 | CASSTAGTRLPGSYNEQFF | TGTGCCAGTAGTACCGCCGGGACTAGGCTACCGGGCTCCTACAATGAGCAGTTCTTC
TRBD1 | NA | TRBJ1-4 | TRBV30 | CAGRDRGISTNEKLFF | TGTGCCGGCCGGGACAGGGGAATCTCAACTAATGAAAAACTGTTTTTT
TRBD2 | NA | TRBJ2-1 | TRBV7-2 | CASRAGTSYWEQFF | TGTGCCAGCAGGGCCGGGACTAGCTATTGGGAGCAGTTCTTC
TRBD1 | NA | TRBJ1-2 | TRBV6-5 | CASMGGQGDGYTF | TGTGCCAGCATGGGAGGACAGGGTGATGGCTACACCTTC
TRBD2 | few | TRBJ2-2 | TRBV28 | CASRLTSGRDPGELFF | TGTGCCAGCAGGCTTACTAGCGGGAGGGATCCCGGGGAGCTGTTTTTT
TRBD2 | NA | TRBJ2-2 | TRBV7-8 | CASSLAFRGRYGELFF | TGTGCCAGCAGCTTAGCGTTTCGCGGGAGGTACGGGGAGCTGTTTTTT
TRBD2 | NA | TRBJ2-1 | TRBV14 | CASSQGHGLAGLVDNEQFF | TGTGCCAGCAGCCAAGGCCATGGACTAGCGGGACTTGTCGACAATGAGCAGTTCTTC
TRBD2 | NA | TRBJ2-7 | TRBV4-3 | CASSQGTWGRAGNEQYF | TGCGCCAGCAGCCAAGGAACATGGGGGAGGGCCGGGAACGAGCAGTACTTC
NA | NA | TRBJ2-7 | TRBV23-1 | CASSQSLSRPEQYF | TGCGCCAGCAGTCAATCGCTATCTAGACCCGAGCAGTACTTC
NA | NA | TRBJ1-2 | TRBV27 | CASSPARGRDGYTF | TGTGCCAGCAGTCCCGCCCGGGGTCGCGATGGCTACACCTTC
NA | NA | TRBJ2-7 | TRBV10-1 | CASSGGPGRSYEQYF | TGCGCCAGCAGTGGGGGGCCGGGACGCTCTTACGAGCAGTACTTC
NA | few | TRBJ2-4 | TRBV6-5 | CASSPARRDKNIQYF | TGTGCCAGCAGCCCCGCGCGGAGGGACAAAAACATTCAGTACTTC
NA | NA | TRBJ2-7 | TRBV30 | CAWSGLGSRAYEQYF | TGTGCCTGGAGTGGACTGGGTAGCAGGGCCTACGAGCAGTACTTC
TRBD1 | once | TRBJ2-7 | TRBV2 | CASTKRDRGPSYEQYF | TGTGCCAGCACCAAACGGGACAGGGGGCCCTCCTACGAGCAGTACTTC
TRBD1 | NA | TRBJ2-7 | TRBV7-2 | CASSLSQGARLLPYEQYF | TGTGCCAGCAGCTTAAGTCAGGGGGCGCGTTTACTCCCCTACGAGCAGTACTTC
TRBD2 | NA | TRBJ2-1 | TRBV5-6 | CASSLVGTSQNEQFF | TGTGCCAGCAGCTTGGTCGGGACTAGTCAAAATGAGCAGTTCTTC
NA | NA | TRBJ2-2 | TRBV5-4 | CASSFQGYTGELFF | TGTGCCAGCAGCTTCCAGGGGTACACCGGGGAGCTGTTTTTT
NA | few | TRBJ2-7 | TRBV5-1 | CASSLTQGYEQYF | TGCGCCAGCAGCTTGACCCAGGGTTACGAGCAGTACTTC
TRBD2 | NA | TRBJ2-5 | TRBV4-2 | CASSPRLGGRLETQYF | TGTGCCAGCAGCCCCCGACTGGGCGGGAGGTTGGAGACCCAGTACTTC
TRBD1 | NA | TRBJ1-4 | TRBV14 | CASSARDRVTYEKLFF | TGTGCCAGCAGCGCCCGGGACAGGGTAACATACGAAAAACTGTTTTTT
NA | NA | TRBJ1-1 | TRBV28 | CASSLSQPNEAFF | TGTGCCAGCAGTTTATCACAGCCAAATGAAGCTTTCTTT
NA | once | TRBJ1-2 | TRBV4-3 | CASSQAPGGGYTF | TGCGCCAGCAGCCAGGCTCCCGGAGGGGGCTACACCTTC
NA | few | TRBJ2-2 | TRBV4-1 | CASSQDHGGRDTGELFF | TGCGCCAGCAGCCAAGATCATGGGGGCAGGGACACCGGGGAGCTGTTTTTT
TRBD2 | NA | TRBJ2-5 | TRBV4-1 | CASSQGFVFTGGARIETQYF | TGCGCCAGCAGCCAAGGCTTTGTGTTTACGGGAGGGGCCAGAATTGAGACCCAGTACTTC
NA | NA | TRBJ2-7 | TRBV4-1 | CASSQALRGPPYEQYF | TGCGCCAGCAGCCAGGCACTCAGGGGTCCCCCCTACGAGCAGTACTTC
NA | NA | TRBJ1-2 | TRBV7-2 | CASSPERESSNYGYTF | TGTGCCAGCAGCCCCGAGAGGGAATCCTCTAACTATGGCTACACCTTC
NA | NA | TRBJ1-4 | TRBV30 | CAWSTLGRDEKLFF | TGTGCCTGGAGCACCCTAGGGCGGGATGAAAAACTGTTTTTT
NA | NA | TRBJ1-2 | TRBV2 | CATQDCLALDTF | TGTGCCACCCAGGACTGTCTGGCTCTGGACACCTTC
TRBD2 | NA | TRBJ2-5 | TRBV2 | CASSPRYGLAIFHETQYF | TGTGCCAGCAGTCCACGATATGGACTAGCGATATTTCACGAGACCCAGTACTTC
NA | NA | TRBJ2-1 | TRBV4-3 | CASSQDMGRDSENEQFF | TGCGCCAGCAGCCAAGATATGGGGCGGGATTCTGAAAATGAGCAGTTCTTC